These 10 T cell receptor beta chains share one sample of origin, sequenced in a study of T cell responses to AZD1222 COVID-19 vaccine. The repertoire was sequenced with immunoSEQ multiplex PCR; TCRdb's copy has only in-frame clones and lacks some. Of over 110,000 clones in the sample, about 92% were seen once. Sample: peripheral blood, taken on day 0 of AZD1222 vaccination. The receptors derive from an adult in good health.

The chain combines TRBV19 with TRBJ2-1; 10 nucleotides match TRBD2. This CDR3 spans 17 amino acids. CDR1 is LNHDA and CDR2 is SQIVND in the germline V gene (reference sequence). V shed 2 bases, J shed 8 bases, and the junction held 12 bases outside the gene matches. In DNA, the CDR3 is TGTGCCAGTAGTATACAGTCGACTAGCGGGTCTTTCGATGAGCAGTTCTTC. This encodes CASSIQSTSGSFDEQFF.

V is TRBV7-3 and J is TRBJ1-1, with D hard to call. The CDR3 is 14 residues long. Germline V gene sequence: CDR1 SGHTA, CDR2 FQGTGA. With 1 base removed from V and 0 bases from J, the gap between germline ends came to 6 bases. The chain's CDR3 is CASSLNEMNTEAFF. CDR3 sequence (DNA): TGTGCCAGCAGCTTAAATGAAATGAACACTGAAGCTTTCTTT.

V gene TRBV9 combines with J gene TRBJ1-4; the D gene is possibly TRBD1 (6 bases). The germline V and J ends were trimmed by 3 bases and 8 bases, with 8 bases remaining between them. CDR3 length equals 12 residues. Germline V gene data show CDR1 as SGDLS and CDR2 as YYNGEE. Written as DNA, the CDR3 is TGTGCCAGCAGCGGGGGGGCGGAAAAACTGTTTTTT. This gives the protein CASSGGAEKLFF.

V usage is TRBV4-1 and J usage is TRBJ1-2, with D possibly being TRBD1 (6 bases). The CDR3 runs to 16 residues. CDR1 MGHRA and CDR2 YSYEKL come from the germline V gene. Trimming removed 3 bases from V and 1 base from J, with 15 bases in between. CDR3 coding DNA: TGCGCCAGCAGCCATATGAGGGGGGCGTTTAACTATGGCTACACCTTC. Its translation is CASSHMRGAFNYGYTF.

This CDR3 is CASNRSPAFF. The CDR3 bases are TGTGCCAGTAACCGAAGTCCCGCTTTCTTT. The rearrangement links TRBV19 to TRBJ1-1; D not certain. V shed 7 bases and J shed 11 bases, with 11 bases lying between them. This CDR3 has 10 amino acids. Germline assignment: CDR1 LNHDA and CDR2 SQIVND (reference sequence).

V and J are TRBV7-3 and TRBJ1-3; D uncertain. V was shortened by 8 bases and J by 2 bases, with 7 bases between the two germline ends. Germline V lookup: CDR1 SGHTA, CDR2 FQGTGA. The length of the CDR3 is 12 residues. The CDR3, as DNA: TGTGCCAGCCAAGAACCTGGAAACACCATATATTTT. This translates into CASQEPGNTIYF.

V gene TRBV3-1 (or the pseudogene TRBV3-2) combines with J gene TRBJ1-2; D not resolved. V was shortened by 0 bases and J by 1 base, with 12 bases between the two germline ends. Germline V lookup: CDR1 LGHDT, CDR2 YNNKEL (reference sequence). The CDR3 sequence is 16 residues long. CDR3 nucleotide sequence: TGTGCCAGCAGCCAAGATCCGTCATGGTATAACTATGGCTACACCTTC. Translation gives CASSQDPSWYNYGYTF.

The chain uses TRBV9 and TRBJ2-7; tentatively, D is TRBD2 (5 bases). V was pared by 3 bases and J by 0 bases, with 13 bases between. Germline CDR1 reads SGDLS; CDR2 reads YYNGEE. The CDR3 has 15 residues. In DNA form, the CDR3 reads TGTGCCAGCAGCGGCCGTCCGGGGAGCTCCTACGAGCAGTACTTC. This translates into CASSGRPGSSYEQYF.

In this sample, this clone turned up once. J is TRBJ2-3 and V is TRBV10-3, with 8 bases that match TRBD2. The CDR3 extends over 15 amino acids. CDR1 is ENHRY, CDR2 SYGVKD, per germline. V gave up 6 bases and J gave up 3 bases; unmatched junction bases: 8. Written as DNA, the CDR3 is TGTGCCATCAGCGCGGGGGAGCGGGAGACAGATACGCAGTATTTT. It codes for CAISAGERETDTQYF.

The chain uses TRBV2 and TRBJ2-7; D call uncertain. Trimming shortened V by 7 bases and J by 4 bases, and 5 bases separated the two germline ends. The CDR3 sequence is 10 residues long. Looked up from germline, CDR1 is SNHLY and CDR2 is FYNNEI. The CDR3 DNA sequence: TGTGCCAGCATTTATTACGAGCAGTACTTC. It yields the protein CASIYYEQYF.